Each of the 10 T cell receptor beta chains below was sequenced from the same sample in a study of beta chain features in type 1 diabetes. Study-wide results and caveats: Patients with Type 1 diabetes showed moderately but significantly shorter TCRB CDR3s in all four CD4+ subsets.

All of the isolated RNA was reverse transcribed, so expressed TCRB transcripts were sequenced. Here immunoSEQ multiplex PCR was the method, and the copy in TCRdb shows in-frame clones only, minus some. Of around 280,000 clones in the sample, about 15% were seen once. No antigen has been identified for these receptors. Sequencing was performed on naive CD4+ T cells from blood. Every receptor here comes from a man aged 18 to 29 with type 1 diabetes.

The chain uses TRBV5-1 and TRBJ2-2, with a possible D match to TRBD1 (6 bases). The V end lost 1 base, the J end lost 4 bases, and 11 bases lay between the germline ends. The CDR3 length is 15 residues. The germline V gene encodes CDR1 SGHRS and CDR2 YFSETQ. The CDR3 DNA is TGCGCCAGCAGCTTGCCAGGGGCGCCCACCGGGGAGCTGTTTTTT. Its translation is CASSLPGAPTGELFF.

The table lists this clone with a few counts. CDR3 nucleotides: TGTGCCAGCACGAGGACAGGGGGCTACAATGAGCAGTTCTTC. As protein: CASTRTGGYNEQFF. This sequence joins TRBV28 and TRBJ2-1; 10 bases match TRBD1. J was trimmed by 3 bases and V by 7 bases; bases with no gene match: 3. CDR3 length equals 14 residues. The germline V gene encodes CDR1 MDHEN and CDR2 SYDVKM.

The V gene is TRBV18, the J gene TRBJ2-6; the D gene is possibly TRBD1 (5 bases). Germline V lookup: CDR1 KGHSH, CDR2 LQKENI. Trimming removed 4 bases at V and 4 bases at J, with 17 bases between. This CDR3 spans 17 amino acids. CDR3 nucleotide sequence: TGTGCCAGCTCACTCACAGGTGTTGCTCTGGGGGCCAACGTCCTGACTTTC. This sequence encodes CASSLTGVALGANVLTF. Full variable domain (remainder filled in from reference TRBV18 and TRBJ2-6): NAGVMQNPRHLVRRRGQEARLRCSPMKGHSHVYWYRQLPEEGLKFMVYLQKENIIDESGMPKERFSAEFPKEGPSILRIQQVVRGDSAAYFCASSLTGVALGANVLTFGAGSRLTVL.

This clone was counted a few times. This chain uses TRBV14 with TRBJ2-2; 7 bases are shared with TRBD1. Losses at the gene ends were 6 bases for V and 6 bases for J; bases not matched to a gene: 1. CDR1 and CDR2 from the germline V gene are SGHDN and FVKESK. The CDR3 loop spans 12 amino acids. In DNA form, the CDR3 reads TGTGCCAGCAGAGACAGGGCCGGGGAGCTGTTTTTT. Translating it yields CASRDRAGELFF.

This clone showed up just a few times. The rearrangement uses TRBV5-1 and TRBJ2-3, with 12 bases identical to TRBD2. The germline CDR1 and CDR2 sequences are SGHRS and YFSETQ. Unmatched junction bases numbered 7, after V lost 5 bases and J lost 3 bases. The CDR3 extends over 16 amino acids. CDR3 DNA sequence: TGCGCCAGCAGGGAGACTAGCGGGGGTCTGACAGATACGCAGTATTTT. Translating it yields CASRETSGGLTDTQYF.

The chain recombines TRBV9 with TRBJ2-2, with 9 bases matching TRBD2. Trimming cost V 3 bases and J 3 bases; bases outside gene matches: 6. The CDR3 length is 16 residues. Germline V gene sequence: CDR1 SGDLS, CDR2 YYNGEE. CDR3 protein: CASSARQRGDTGELFF. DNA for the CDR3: TGTGCCAGCAGCGCGAGACAGCGGGGGGACACCGGGGAGCTGTTTTTT.

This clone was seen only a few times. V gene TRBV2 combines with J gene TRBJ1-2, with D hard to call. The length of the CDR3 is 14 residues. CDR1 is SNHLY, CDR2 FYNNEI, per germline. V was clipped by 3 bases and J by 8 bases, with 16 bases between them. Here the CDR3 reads CASSDSRFPLGYTF. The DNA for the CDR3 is TGTGCCAGCAGTGATAGCAGATTCCCCCTCGGCTACACCTTC.

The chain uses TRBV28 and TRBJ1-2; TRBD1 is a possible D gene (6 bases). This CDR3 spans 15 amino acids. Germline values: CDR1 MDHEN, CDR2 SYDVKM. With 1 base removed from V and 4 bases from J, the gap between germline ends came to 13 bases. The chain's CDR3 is CASSLFARTAYGYTF. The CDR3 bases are TGTGCCAGCAGTTTATTCGCTCGGACAGCCTATGGCTACACCTTC.

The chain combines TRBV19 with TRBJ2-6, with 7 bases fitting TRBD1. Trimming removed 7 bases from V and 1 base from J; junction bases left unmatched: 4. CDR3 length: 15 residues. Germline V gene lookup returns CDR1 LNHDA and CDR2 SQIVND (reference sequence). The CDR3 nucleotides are TGTGCCAGTACGAGACAGGGTTCTGGGGCCAACGTCCTGACTTTC. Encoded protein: CASTRQGSGANVLTF.

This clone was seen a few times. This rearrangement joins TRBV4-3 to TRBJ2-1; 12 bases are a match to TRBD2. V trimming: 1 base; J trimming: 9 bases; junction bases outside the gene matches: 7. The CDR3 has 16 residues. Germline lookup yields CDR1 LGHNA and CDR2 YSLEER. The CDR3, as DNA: TGCGCCAGCAGCCAAGGTCGACTAGCGGGGGCCGGTGAGCAGTTCTTC. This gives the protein CASSQGRLAGAGEQFF.